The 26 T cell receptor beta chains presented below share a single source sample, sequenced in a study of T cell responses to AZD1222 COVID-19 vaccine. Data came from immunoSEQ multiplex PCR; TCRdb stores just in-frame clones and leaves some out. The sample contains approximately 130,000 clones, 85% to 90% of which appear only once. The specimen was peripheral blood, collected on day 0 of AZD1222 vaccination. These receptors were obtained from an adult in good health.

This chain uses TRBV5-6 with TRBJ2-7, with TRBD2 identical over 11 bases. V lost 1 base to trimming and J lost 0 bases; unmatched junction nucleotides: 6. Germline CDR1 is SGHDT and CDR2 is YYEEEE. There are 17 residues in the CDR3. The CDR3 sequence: CASSLLLAGGRSYEQYF. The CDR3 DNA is TGTGCCAGCAGCTTGCTTCTAGCGGGGGGACGCTCCTACGAGCAGTACTTC.

CDR3 in amino acids: CASSPTSTGKETQYF. The CDR3, as DNA: TGCGCCAGCAGCCCCACCTCGACAGGGAAAGAGACCCAGTACTTC. The chain joins TRBV5-1 to TRBJ2-5; 7 nucleotides align to TRBD1. The CDR3 loop spans 15 amino acids. CDR1 and CDR2 from the germline V gene are SGHRS and YFSETQ. J lost 3 bases, V lost 4 bases, and 9 bases had no gene match.

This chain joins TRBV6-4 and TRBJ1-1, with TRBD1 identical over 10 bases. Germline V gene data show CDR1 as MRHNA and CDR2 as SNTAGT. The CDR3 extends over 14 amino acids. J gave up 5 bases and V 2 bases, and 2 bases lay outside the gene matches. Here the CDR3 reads CASSDGQGGTEAFF. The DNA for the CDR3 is TGTGCCAGCAGTGACGGACAGGGGGGGACTGAAGCTTTCTTT.

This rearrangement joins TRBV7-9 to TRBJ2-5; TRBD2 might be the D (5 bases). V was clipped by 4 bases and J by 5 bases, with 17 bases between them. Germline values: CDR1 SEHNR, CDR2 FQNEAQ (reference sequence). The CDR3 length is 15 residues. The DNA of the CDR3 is TGTGCCAGCAGCTCCCGCCGGGATTTGTGGGAGACCCAGTACTTC. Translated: CASSSRRDLWETQYF.

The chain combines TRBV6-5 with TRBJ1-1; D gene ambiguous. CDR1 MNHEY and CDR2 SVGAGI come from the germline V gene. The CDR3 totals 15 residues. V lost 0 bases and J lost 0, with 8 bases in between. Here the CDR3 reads CASSYSNTLNTEAFF. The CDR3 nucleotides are TGTGCCAGCAGTTACTCGAATACATTGAACACTGAAGCTTTCTTT.

Here the CDR3 reads CASSEGGATHEKLFF. Here the CDR3 DNA reads TGTGCCAGCAGTGAGGGGGGGGCTACTCATGAAAAACTGTTTTTT. The genes are TRBV2 and TRBJ1-4; possibly TRBD1 for D (6 bases). Trimming took off 3 bases at V and 6 bases at J, with 14 bases between the two ends. Germline CDR1 is SNHLY and CDR2 is FYNNEI. This CDR3 is built from 15 residues.

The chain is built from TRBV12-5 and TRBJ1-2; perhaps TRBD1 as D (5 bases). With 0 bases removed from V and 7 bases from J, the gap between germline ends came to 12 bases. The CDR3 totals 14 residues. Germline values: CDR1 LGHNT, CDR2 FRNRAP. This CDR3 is CASGLVLSGIGYTF. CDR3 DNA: TGTGCTAGTGGTTTGGTACTGTCAGGGATTGGCTACACCTTC.

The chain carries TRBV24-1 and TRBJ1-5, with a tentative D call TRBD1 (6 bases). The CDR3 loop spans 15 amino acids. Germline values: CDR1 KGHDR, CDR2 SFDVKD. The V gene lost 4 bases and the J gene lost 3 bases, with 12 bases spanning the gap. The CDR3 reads CATSEPDSLNQPQHF. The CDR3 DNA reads TGTGCCACCAGTGAACCGGACAGCCTCAATCAGCCCCAGCATTTT.

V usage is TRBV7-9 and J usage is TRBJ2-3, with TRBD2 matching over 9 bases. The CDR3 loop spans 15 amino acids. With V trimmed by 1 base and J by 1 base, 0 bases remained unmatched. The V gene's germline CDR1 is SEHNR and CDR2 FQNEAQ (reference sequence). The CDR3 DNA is TGTGCCAGCAGCTTAGGACTAGCGGGCACAGATACGCAGTATTTT. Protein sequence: CASSLGLAGTDTQYF.

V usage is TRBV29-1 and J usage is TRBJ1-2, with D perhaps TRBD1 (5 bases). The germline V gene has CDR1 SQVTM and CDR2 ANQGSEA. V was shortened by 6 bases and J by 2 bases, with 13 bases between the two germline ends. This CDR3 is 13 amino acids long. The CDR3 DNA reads TGCAGCGTGGGACCGGGACTCAACTATGGCTACACCTTC. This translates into CSVGPGLNYGYTF.

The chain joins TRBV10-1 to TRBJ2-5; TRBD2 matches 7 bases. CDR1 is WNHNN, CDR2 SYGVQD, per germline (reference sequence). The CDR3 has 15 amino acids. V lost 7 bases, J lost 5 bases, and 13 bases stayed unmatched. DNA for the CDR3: TGCGCCAGCAATCTCCTAGCGGCGGCGGTGGAGACCCAGTACTTC. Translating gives CASNLLAAAVETQYF.

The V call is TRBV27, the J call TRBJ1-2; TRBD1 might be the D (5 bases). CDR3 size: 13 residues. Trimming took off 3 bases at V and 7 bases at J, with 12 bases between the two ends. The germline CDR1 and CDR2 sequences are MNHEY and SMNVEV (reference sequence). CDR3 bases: TGTGCCAGCAGTTTCAACGTTCAGGGTGGCTACACCTTC. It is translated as CASSFNVQGGYTF.

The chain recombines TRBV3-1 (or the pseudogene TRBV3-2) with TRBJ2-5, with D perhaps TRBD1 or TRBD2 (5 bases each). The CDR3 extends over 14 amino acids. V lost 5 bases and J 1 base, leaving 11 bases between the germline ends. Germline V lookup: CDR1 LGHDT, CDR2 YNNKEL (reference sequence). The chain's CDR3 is CASSTPGGQETQYF. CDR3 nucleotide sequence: TGTGCCAGCAGCACCCCTGGGGGCCAAGAGACCCAGTACTTC.

CDR3 nucleotide sequence: TGTGCCAGCACCCCACAGGGATGGACTGAAGCTTTCTTT. The encoded protein is CASTPQGWTEAFF. J is TRBJ1-1 and V is TRBV2, with a weak D call TRBD1 (6 bases). This CDR3 contains 13 residues. The germline V and J ends were trimmed by 7 bases and 5 bases, with 14 bases remaining between them. Germline V lookup: CDR1 SNHLY, CDR2 FYNNEI.

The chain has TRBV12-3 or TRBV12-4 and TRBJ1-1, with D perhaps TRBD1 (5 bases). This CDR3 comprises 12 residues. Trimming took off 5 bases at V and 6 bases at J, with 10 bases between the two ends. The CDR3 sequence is CASSPAGAEAFF. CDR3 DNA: TGTGCCAGCAGTCCAGCGGGGGCTGAAGCTTTCTTT.

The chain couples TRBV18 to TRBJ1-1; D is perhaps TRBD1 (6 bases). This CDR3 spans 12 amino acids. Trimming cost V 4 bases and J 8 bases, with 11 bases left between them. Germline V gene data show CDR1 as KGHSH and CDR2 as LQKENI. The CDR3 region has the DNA TGTGCCAGCTCACGAAGAGACAGGGAAGCTTTCTTT. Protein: CASSRRDREAFF.

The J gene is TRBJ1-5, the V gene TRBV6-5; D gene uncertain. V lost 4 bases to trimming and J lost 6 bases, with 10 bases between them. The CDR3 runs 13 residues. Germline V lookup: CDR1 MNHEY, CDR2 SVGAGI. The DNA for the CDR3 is TGTGCCAGCAGTTTTGATGTGGGTCAGCCCCAGCATTTT. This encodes CASSFDVGQPQHF.

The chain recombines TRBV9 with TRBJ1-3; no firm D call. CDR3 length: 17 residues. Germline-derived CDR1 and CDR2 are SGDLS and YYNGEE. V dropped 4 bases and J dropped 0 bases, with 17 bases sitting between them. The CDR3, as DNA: TGTGCCAGCAGCCACCCTTGGGCAGGAAACTCTGGAAACACCATATATTTT. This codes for CASSHPWAGNSGNTIYF.

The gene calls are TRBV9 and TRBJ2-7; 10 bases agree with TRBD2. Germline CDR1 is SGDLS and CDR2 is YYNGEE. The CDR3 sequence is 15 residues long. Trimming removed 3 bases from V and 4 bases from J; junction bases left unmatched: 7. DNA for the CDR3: TGTGCCAGCAGCGAGAGCGGGGGGGCCTTGTACGAGCAGTACTTC. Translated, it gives CASSESGGALYEQYF.

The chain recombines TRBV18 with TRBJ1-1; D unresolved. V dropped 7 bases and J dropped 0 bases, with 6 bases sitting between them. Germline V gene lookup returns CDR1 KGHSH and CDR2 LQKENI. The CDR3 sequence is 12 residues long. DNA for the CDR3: TGTGCCAGCTGTAGGGTGAACACTGAAGCTTTCTTT. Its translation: CASCRVNTEAFF.

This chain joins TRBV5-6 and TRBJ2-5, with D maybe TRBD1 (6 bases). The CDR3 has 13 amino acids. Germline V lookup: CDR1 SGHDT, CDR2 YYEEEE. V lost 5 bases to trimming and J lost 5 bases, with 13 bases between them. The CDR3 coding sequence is TGTGCCAGCAGTCACGACAGGCCCGAGACCCAGTACTTC. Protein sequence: CASSHDRPETQYF.

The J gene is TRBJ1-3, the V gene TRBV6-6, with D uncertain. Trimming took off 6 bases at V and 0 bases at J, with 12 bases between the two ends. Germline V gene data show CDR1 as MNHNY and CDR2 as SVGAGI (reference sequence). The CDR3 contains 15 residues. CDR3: CASRPRLLSGNTIYF. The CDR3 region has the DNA TGTGCCAGCAGGCCCAGGCTCCTCTCTGGAAACACCATATATTTT.

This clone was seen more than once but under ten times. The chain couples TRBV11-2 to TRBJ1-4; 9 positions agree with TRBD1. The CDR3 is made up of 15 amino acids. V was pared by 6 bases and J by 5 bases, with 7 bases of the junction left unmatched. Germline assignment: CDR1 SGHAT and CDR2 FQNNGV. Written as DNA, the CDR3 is TGTGCCAGCAGTAGCAGCGGGACAGGGAATGAAAAACTGTTTTTT. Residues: CASSSSGTGNEKLFF.

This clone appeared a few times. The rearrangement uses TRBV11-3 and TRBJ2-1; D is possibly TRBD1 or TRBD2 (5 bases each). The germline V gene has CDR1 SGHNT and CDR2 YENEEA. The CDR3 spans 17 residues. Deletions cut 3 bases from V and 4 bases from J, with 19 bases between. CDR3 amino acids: CASSLGVAGELYNEQFF. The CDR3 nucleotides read TGTGCCAGCAGCTTGGGGGTCGCAGGAGAACTATACAATGAGCAGTTCTTC.

The CDR3 DNA sequence: TGCGCCAGCAGCTTGGACCTAAGCAGCAACACCGGGGAGCTGTTTTTT. Translation: CASSLDLSSNTGELFF. The chain links TRBV5-1 to TRBJ2-2; D is undetermined. Trimming pared 0 bases from V and 2 bases from J, leaving 11 bases between. This CDR3 has 16 amino acids. Looked up from germline, CDR1 is SGHRS and CDR2 is YFSETQ.

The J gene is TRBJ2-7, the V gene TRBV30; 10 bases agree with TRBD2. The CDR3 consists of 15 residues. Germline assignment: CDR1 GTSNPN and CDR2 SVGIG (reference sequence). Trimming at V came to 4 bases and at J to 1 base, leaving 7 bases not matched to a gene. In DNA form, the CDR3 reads TGTGCCTGGACAGCTAGCGGGAGAGGGTCCTACGAGCAGTACTTC. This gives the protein CAWTASGRGSYEQYF.